Shown below are 21 T cell receptor beta chains from a single sample sequenced in a study of blood T cell repertoires in COVID-19. Clones were sequenced by immunoSEQ multiplex PCR, and TCRdb holds only the in-frame ones, with some missing. This table holds 100,000 to 150,000 clones, roughly two thirds found once. Material: peripheral blood. Every receptor here comes from a woman aged 70 to 79 with acute or convalescent COVID-19.

This clone appeared many times. DNA of the CDR3: TGTGCCAGCGGAGGACAGCAAGAGACCCAGTACTTC. Translated: CASGGQQETQYF. The V gene is TRBV5-4, the J gene TRBJ2-5; maybe TRBD1 (6 bases). Germline V gene sequence: CDR1 SGHNT, CDR2 YYREEE (reference sequence). The V end was cut by 7 bases, the J end by 2 bases, with 9 bases between. The CDR3 has 12 amino acids.

V usage is TRBV9 and J usage is TRBJ2-3; TRBD2 matches at 7 bases. This CDR3 is 17 amino acids long. V lost 0 bases and J lost 0; bases outside the gene matches: 7. The germline V gene has CDR1 SGDLS and CDR2 YYNGEE. The CDR3 DNA follows: TGTGCCAGCAGCGTAGCTACGGGAGGAGCTAGCACAGATACGCAGTATTTT. This sequence encodes CASSVATGGASTDTQYF. The whole variable domain, filled in from reference TRBV9 and TRBJ2-3, reads DSGVTQTPKHLITATGQRVTLRCSPRSGDLSVYWYQQSLDQGLQFLIQYYNGEERAKGNILERFSAQQFPDLHSELNLSSLELGDSALYFCASSVATGGASTDTQYFGPGTRLTVL.

This chain connects TRBV28 to TRBJ1-1, with D hard to call. The V gene lost 2 bases and the J gene lost 8 bases, with 9 bases spanning the gap. The CDR3 loop spans 12 amino acids. The germline CDR1 and CDR2 sequences are MDHEN and SYDVKM. The CDR3 DNA reads as TGTGCCAGCAGTTTACAAGGAGAGGAAGCTTTCTTT. Protein: CASSLQGEEAFF.

This sequence joins TRBV5-4 and TRBJ2-3; 8 bases agree with TRBD2. CDR3 length: 14 residues. With 2 bases clipped from V and 4 bases from J, the junction kept 3 bases outside the gene matches. The germline CDR1 and CDR2 sequences are SGHNT and YYREEE (reference sequence). The CDR3 sequence: CASSFWTSPDTQYF. The CDR3 region has the DNA TGTGCCAGCAGCTTTTGGACTAGCCCAGATACGCAGTATTTT.

This chain links TRBV28 with TRBJ1-5, with no clear D. The V and J ends lost 4 bases and 5 bases respectively, with 12 bases between them. The CDR3 spans 14 residues. From germline, CDR1 is MDHEN and CDR2 SYDVKM. The CDR3 DNA reads TGTGCCAGCAGTTCGGACGGGAATTATCAGCCCCAGCATTTT. This codes for CASSSDGNYQPQHF.

CDR3 DNA: TGTGCCATCAGTGAAAATGACAGGTGGAGCTCCTATAATTCACCCCTCCACTTT. As protein: CAISENDRWSSYNSPLHF. V gene TRBV10-3 combines with J gene TRBJ1-6; D might be TRBD1 (6 bases). The germline V gene encodes CDR1 ENHRY and CDR2 SYGVKD. The CDR3 covers 18 residues. Trimming shortened V by 3 bases and J by 0 bases, and 15 bases separated the two germline ends.

The gene calls are TRBV18 and TRBJ2-3; D gene uncertain. This CDR3 is 11 amino acids long. V was cut by 8 bases and J by 0 bases, with 3 bases left in between. Germline V CDR1 and CDR2: KGHSH, LQKENI. CDR3 nucleotides: TGTGCCAGCCTAAGCACAGATACGCAGTATTTT. As protein: CASLSTDTQYF. The full variable domain, its missing parts supplied by reference TRBV18 and TRBJ2-3, is NAGVMQNPRHLVRRRGQEARLRCSPMKGHSHVYWYRQLPEEGLKFMVYLQKENIIDESGMPKERFSAEFPKEGPSILRIQQVVRGDSAAYFCASLSTDTQYFGPGTRLTVL.

This clone was seen more than once but under ten times. CDR3: CATGGQGTAQPQHF. The CDR3 DNA reads TGTGCCACTGGCGGACAGGGTACGGCTCAGCCCCAGCATTTT. The J gene is TRBJ1-5, the V gene TRBV6-6, with 8 bases matching TRBD1. This CDR3 region has 14 residues. After removal of 10 bases from V and 6 bases from J, the junction contained 11 bases not matched to a gene. Looked up from germline, CDR1 is MNHNY and CDR2 is SVGAGI (reference sequence).

The sample holds one count of this clone. J is TRBJ2-3 and V is TRBV6-5; no clear D gene. Germline V gene lookup returns CDR1 MNHEY and CDR2 SVGAGI. The CDR3 is 14 amino acids. The germline V and J ends were trimmed by 6 bases and 2 bases, with 12 bases remaining between them. The CDR3 here is CASRRVSSTDTQYF. The CDR3 DNA reads as TGTGCCAGCAGACGGGTCAGCTCCACAGATACGCAGTATTTT.

The rearrangement links TRBV5-1 to TRBJ2-7, with 7 bases matching TRBD1. With 3 bases clipped from V and 2 bases from J, the junction kept 8 bases outside the gene matches. This CDR3 region has 15 residues. The V gene's germline CDR1 is SGHRS and CDR2 YFSETQ. This CDR3 is CASSSGDRIAYEQYF. CDR3 sequence (DNA): TGCGCCAGCAGCTCAGGGGACAGAATCGCCTACGAGCAGTACTTC. Looking up the rest from reference TRBV5-1 and TRBJ2-7 gives the full variable domain: KAGVTQTPRYLIKTRGQQVTLSCSPISGHRSVSWYQQTPGQGLQFLFEYFSETQRNKGNFPGRFSGRQFSNSRSEMNVSTLELGDSALYLCASSSGDRIAYEQYFGPGTRLTVT.

In its sample, this clone was seen a few times. The gene calls are TRBV7-2 and TRBJ1-1; D gene ambiguous. CDR1 and CDR2 (germline): SGHTA, FQGNSA. This CDR3 region has 13 residues. Trimming shortened V by 5 bases and J by 4 bases, and 11 bases separated the two germline ends. The CDR3 nucleotides are TGTGCCAGCAGCCGACTGGAATTCACTGAAGCTTTCTTT. Its protein product is CASSRLEFTEAFF.

The chain carries TRBV10-2 and TRBJ2-5; possibly TRBD1 for D (6 bases). CDR1 and CDR2 (germline): WSHSY, SAAADI. The CDR3 has 11 amino acids. V dropped 10 bases and J dropped 3 bases, with 9 bases sitting between them. The CDR3 bases are TGCGCCACAGGACAGAAAGAGACCCAGTACTTC. Translation: CATGQKETQYF.

This clone was seen more than once but under ten times. The rearrangement joins TRBV18 to TRBJ1-2; unclear D gene. V was shortened by 6 bases and J by 6 bases, with 14 bases between the two germline ends. The CDR3 loop spans 13 amino acids. CDR1 is KGHSH, CDR2 LQKENI, per germline. CDR3 protein: CASSHRDSDGYTF. The CDR3 DNA follows: TGTGCCAGCTCGCACAGAGATTCTGATGGCTACACCTTC.

This chain connects TRBV5-1 to TRBJ2-1; 11 bases line up with TRBD2. From germline, CDR1 is SGHRS and CDR2 YFSETQ. The V gene end was trimmed by 2 bases and the J gene end by 9 bases; junction bases not matched to a gene: 7. The CDR3 consists of 15 residues. CDR3 bases: TGCGCCAGCAGCTTTAGCGGGGGGGCCGTGGGTGAGCAGTTCTTC. Translated, it gives CASSFSGGAVGEQFF.

The rearrangement uses TRBV25-1 and TRBJ2-2; tentative D call: TRBD2 (5 bases). This CDR3 region has 16 residues. In germline, CDR1 is MGHDK, CDR2 SYGVNS. With 2 bases removed from V and 3 bases from J, the gap between germline ends came to 13 bases. This chain's CDR3 is CASSEGGVRDTGELFF. CDR3 DNA: TGTGCCAGCAGTGAAGGAGGAGTGAGGGACACCGGGGAGCTGTTTTTT.

This chain uses TRBV2 with TRBJ1-4; TRBD1 might be the D (6 bases). The V end lost 6 bases, the J end lost 2 bases, and 10 bases lay between the germline ends. CDR3 length: 14 amino acids. Germline CDR1 is SNHLY and CDR2 is FYNNEI. The CDR3: CASSVTGTNEKLFF. CDR3 in DNA: TGTGCCAGCAGCGTAACAGGGACTAATGAAAAACTGTTTTTT.

This chain uses TRBV2 with TRBJ1-5; no clear D gene. Germline V lookup: CDR1 SNHLY, CDR2 FYNNEI. The V end was cut by 2 bases, the J end by 4 bases, with 6 bases between. The CDR3 sequence is 13 residues long. The CDR3 bases are TGTGCCAGCAGTGAAAGGGAGAATCAGCCCCAGCATTTT. Translated, it gives CASSERENQPQHF.

By share of the sample, this clone is medium-sized. The chain recombines TRBV4-1 with TRBJ1-6, with D hard to call. The germline V gene encodes CDR1 MGHRA and CDR2 YSYEKL. CDR3 size: 12 residues. Trimming removed 3 bases at V and 8 bases at J, with 5 bases between. The CDR3 sequence is CASSHPDSPLHF. The DNA of the CDR3 is TGCGCCAGCAGCCACCCTGATTCACCCCTCCACTTT.

The rearrangement links TRBV30 to TRBJ2-3; TRBD2 matches 8 bases. The CDR3 runs 14 residues. J was trimmed by 5 bases and V by 2 bases; bases with no gene match: 6. Germline V gives CDR1 GTSNPN, CDR2 SVGIG (reference sequence). The CDR3 DNA sequence: TGTGCCTGGAGTCTTGCGGGAGGACGAGATACGCAGTATTTT. Amino acids: CAWSLAGGRDTQYF.

V usage is TRBV10-3 and J usage is TRBJ1-6, with D perhaps TRBD1 (6 bases). V lost 4 bases to trimming and J lost 7 bases, with 14 bases between them. CDR3 length equals 15 residues. Germline assignment: CDR1 ENHRY and CDR2 SYGVKD. As DNA, the CDR3 is TGTGCCATCAGTGTACAGGGAAGGGGGAATTCACCCCTCCACTTT. This gives the protein CAISVQGRGNSPLHF.

The V gene is TRBV5-1, the J gene TRBJ2-5, with TRBD2 identical over 9 bases. CDR3 size: 14 residues. Germline CDR1 and CDR2: SGHRS and YFSETQ. V trimming: 4 bases; J trimming: 5 bases; junction bases outside the gene matches: 6. This chain's CDR3 is CASSGGGAGETQYF. For the CDR3, the DNA is TGCGCCAGCAGCGGCGGGGGGGCCGGGGAGACCCAGTACTTC. The whole variable domain, remainder taken from reference TRBV5-1 and TRBJ2-5, is KAGVTQTPRYLIKTRGQQVTLSCSPISGHRSVSWYQQTPGQGLQFLFEYFSETQRNKGNFPGRFSGRQFSNSRSEMNVSTLELGDSALYLCASSGGGAGETQYFGPGTRLLVL.